The 8 T cell receptor beta chains in this list originate from one sample, sequenced in a study of T-cell reconstitution after alpha-beta-depleted transplantation in children. For TCRbeta, the library was prepared with unique molecular identifiers. A single record per CDR3 protein comes from TCRdb applying MiXCR to the PCR reads. The table lists under 850,000 distinct CDR3 sequences, about an eighth of them singletons. Specimen: PBMCs, collected before TCRalphabeta/CD19-depleted stem cell transplant. The source of these receptors is a girl aged 2 to 9 with congenital amegakaryocytic thrombocytopenia, due to receive a stem cell transplant.

This clonotype has more than one count but fewer than ten. This chain uses TRBV6-1 with TRBJ1-6; D is possibly TRBD1 (6 bases). The CDR3 extends over 15 amino acids. Deletions cut 6 bases from V and 5 bases from J, with 14 bases between. From germline, CDR1 is MNHNS and CDR2 SASEGT. This CDR3 reads CASRNRAIDNSPLHF. CDR3 nucleotides: TGTGCCAGCAGGAACAGGGCTATCGATAATTCACCCCTCCACTTT.

In this sample, this clonotype turned up many times. The chain is built from TRBV3-1 and TRBJ2-7; D call uncertain. V shed 3 bases and J shed 10 bases, with 10 bases lying between them. Germline CDR1 reads LGHDT; CDR2 reads YNNKEL (reference sequence). This CDR3 has 11 residues. The CDR3 protein is CASSHEASQYF. In DNA, the CDR3 is TGTGCCAGCAGCCACGAGGCTTCTCAGTACTTC.

At least ten counts were recorded for this clonotype. The chain has TRBV7-9 and TRBJ2-4; D might be TRBD2 (6 bases). The germline V gene has CDR1 SEHNR and CDR2 FQNEAQ (reference sequence). Trimming stripped 5 bases from V and 7 bases from J, with 18 bases between. There are 15 residues in the CDR3. The CDR3 is CASSPRVGRGNIQYF. The CDR3 region has the DNA TGTGCCAGCAGCCCCCGGGTCGGGAGAGGGAACATTCAGTACTTC.

This clonotype was detected ten times or more. The J gene is TRBJ2-7, the V gene TRBV6-2 or TRBV6-3; TRBD1 aligns across 7 bases. Germline CDR1 MNHEY, CDR2 SVGEGT. The CDR3 is 16 amino acids. J was trimmed by 0 bases and V by 0 bases; bases with no gene match: 5. For the CDR3, the DNA is TGTGCCAGCAGTTACTCCATAGGGGACAGCTCCTACGAGCAGTACTTC. As protein: CASSYSIGDSSYEQYF.

This clonotype has at least ten counts. The chain links TRBV20-1 to TRBJ1-2; D not resolved. This CDR3 contains 17 residues. The V end lost 2 bases, the J end lost 0 bases, and 19 bases lay between the germline ends. Germline values: CDR1 DFQATT, CDR2 SNEGSKA (reference sequence). The CDR3 bases are TGCAGTGCTAGACTTGCCGGACCACCCGTAACTAACTATGGCTACACCTTC. Its translation is CSARLAGPPVTNYGYTF.

The J gene is TRBJ2-1, the V gene TRBV9, with 7 bases lining up with TRBD2. The CDR3 is 16 amino acids. Germline CDR1 is SGDLS and CDR2 is YYNGEE. J was trimmed by 4 bases and V by 4 bases; bases with no gene match: 11. CDR3: CASSSLTSPPYNEQFF. CDR3 nucleotides: TGTGCCAGCAGCTCTTTGACTAGCCCCCCTTACAATGAGCAGTTCTTC. The full variable domain, its missing parts supplied by reference TRBV9 and TRBJ2-1, is DSGVTQTPKHLITATGQRVTLRCSPRSGDLSVYWYQQSLDQGLQFLIQYYNGEERAKGNILERFSAQQFPDLHSELNLSSLELGDSALYFCASSSLTSPPYNEQFFGPGTRLTVL.

This clonotype was recorded many times. This chain joins TRBV5-1 and TRBJ2-1; D gene uncertain. From germline, CDR1 is SGHRS and CDR2 YFSETQ. The ends were cut back, 5 bases at V and 3 bases at J, with 6 bases in the middle. The CDR3 consists of 12 residues. CDR3 sequence reads: CASSQLYNEQFF. DNA for the CDR3: TGCGCCAGCAGTCAGCTCTACAATGAGCAGTTCTTC.

This clonotype was observed many times. This chain joins TRBV12-3 or TRBV12-4 and TRBJ2-1; 8 bases match TRBD2. V gave up 4 bases and J gave up 5 bases; unmatched junction bases: 1. The CDR3 extends over 13 amino acids. CDR3 amino acids: CASSSTSDNEQFF. CDR3 nucleotide sequence: TGTGCCAGCAGTTCGACTAGCGACAATGAGCAGTTCTTC.